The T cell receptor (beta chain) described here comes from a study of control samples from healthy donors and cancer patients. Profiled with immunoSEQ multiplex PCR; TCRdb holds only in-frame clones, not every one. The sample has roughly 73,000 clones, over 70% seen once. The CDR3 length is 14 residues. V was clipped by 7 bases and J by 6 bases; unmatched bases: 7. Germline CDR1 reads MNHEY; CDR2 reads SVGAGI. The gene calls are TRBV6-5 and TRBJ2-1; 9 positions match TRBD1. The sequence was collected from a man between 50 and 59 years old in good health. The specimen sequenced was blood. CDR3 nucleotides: TGTGCCAGCACACTAGGGGACAGGGCCAATGAGCAGTTCTTC. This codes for CASTLGDRANEQFF.